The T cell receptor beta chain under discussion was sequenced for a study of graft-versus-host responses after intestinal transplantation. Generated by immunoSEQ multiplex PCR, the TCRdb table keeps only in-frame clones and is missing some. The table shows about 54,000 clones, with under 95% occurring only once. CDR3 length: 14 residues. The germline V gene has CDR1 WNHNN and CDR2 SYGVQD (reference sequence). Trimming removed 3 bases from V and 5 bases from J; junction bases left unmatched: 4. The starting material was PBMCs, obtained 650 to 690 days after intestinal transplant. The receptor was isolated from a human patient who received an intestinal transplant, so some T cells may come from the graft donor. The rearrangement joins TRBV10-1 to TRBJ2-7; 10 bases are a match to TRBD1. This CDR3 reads CASSDGQGVDEQYF. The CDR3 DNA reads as TGCGCCAGCAGTGATGGACAGGGGGTCGACGAGCAGTACTTC.